The rows below give T cell receptor beta chains drawn from one sample of a study of T cells in localized non-small cell lung cancer. TCRdb's table, derived via immunoSEQ multiplex PCR, lists solely in-frame clones and lacks some. The sample yields roughly 4,000 clones, under 30% seen once. The sample consisted of lung tumor tissue, taken before any cancer treatment. The source is a man between 40 and 70 years old with stage I lung adenocarcinoma. CDR3s include the opening cysteine and the closing phenylalanine or tryptophan. The D gene is left open where the match is weak. A clone size is listed for some rows: how often the clone was seen (once, few, many), or a class if it is expanded.

V gene: TRBV30; clone size: .; D gene: TRBD1; J gene: TRBJ2-2; CDR3 DNA: TGTGCCTGGAGTCTTGGACAGGGGTCCGGGGAGCTGTTTTTT; CDR3 protein: CAWSLGQGSGELFF
V gene: TRBV30; clone size: few; D gene: .; J gene: TRBJ1-1; CDR3 DNA: TGTGCCTGGAGTGAAGGGGCCGGGTGGAACACTGAAGCTTTCTTT; CDR3 protein: CAWSEGAGWNTEAFF
V gene: TRBV30; clone size: few; D gene: .; J gene: TRBJ2-3; CDR3 DNA: TGTGCCTGGAGTGTGGAGGGCGCCATCACAGATACGCAGTATTTT; CDR3 protein: CAWSVEGAITDTQYF
V gene: TRBV9; clone size: large; D gene: .; J gene: TRBJ2-2; CDR3 DNA: TGTGCCAGCAAACGGGAGAACACCGGGGAGCTGTTTTTT; CDR3 protein: CASKRENTGELFF
V gene: TRBV7-4; clone size: .; D gene: TRBD1; J gene: TRBJ1-6; CDR3 DNA: TGTGCCAGCAGCTTGGGGACAGTAAGGGATTCACCCCTCCACTTT; CDR3 protein: CASSLGTVRDSPLHF
V gene: TRBV28; clone size: .; D gene: TRBD2; J gene: TRBJ2-7; CDR3 DNA: TGTGCCAGCAGATCTAGCGGGAGATTCAACGAGCAGTACTTC; CDR3 protein: CASRSSGRFNEQYF
V gene: TRBV11-3; clone size: medium-sized; D gene: TRBD2; J gene: TRBJ2-7; CDR3 DNA: TGTGCCAGCAGCAGAGAGTCTAGCGGTTCCTACGAGCAGTACTTC; CDR3 protein: CASSRESSGSYEQYF
V gene: TRBV11-3; clone size: medium-sized; D gene: TRBD2; J gene: TRBJ2-3; CDR3 DNA: TGTGCCAGCAGCCCTGGGGCGGGAGAATGGGCAGATACGCAGTATTTT; CDR3 protein: CASSPGAGEWADTQYF
V gene: TRBV6-8; clone size: few; D gene: .; J gene: TRBJ1-1; CDR3 DNA: TGTGCCAGCAGTTATGACAGGCGGGGGGTCACTGAAGCTTTCTTT; CDR3 protein: CASSYDRRGVTEAFF
V gene: TRBV11-3; clone size: few; D gene: TRBD2; J gene: TRBJ2-1; CDR3 DNA: TGTGCCAGCAGCCTAAGACTAGCGGGAGGGCCAGGCTACAATGAGCAGTTCTTC; CDR3 protein: CASSLRLAGGPGYNEQFF
V gene: TRBV28; clone size: .; D gene: .; J gene: TRBJ1-4; CDR3 DNA: TGTGCCAGCAGTTTGGGCGATGGTGAAAAACTGTTTTTT; CDR3 protein: CASSLGDGEKLFF
V gene: TRBV30; clone size: .; D gene: .; J gene: TRBJ2-3; CDR3 DNA: TGTGCCTGGAGTGTTAAGGGAAGCACAGATACGCAGTATTTT; CDR3 protein: CAWSVKGSTDTQYF
V gene: TRBV6-8; clone size: few; D gene: .; J gene: TRBJ2-7; CDR3 DNA: TGTGCCAGCAGTGTAAAACGGGAGTGGTCCGAGCAGTACTTC; CDR3 protein: CASSVKREWSEQYF
V gene: TRBV4-1; clone size: few; D gene: TRBD2; J gene: TRBJ2-7; CDR3 DNA: TGCGCCAGCAGCCAACTCCCGAGGGCGGGACTAGCTGCTACCTACGAGCAGTACTTC; CDR3 protein: CASSQLPRAGLAATYEQYF
V gene: TRBV28; clone size: few; D gene: .; J gene: TRBJ1-3; CDR3 DNA: TGTGCCAGCAGGGAGGGCCCTGGAAACACCATATATTTT; CDR3 protein: CASREGPGNTIYF
V gene: TRBV6-8; clone size: .; D gene: .; J gene: TRBJ1-2; CDR3 DNA: TGTGCCAGCAGTTACTCTAGGACAGACCAAAACTATGGCTACACCTTC; CDR3 protein: CASSYSRTDQNYGYTF
V gene: TRBV19; clone size: few; D gene: TRBD1; J gene: TRBJ2-1; CDR3 DNA: TGTGCCAGTAGTATACTTGGGACAGGGGGCCGGCAGTTCTTC; CDR3 protein: CASSILGTGGRQFF
V gene: TRBV7-4; clone size: few; D gene: .; J gene: TRBJ2-5; CDR3 DNA: TGTGCCAGCAGCTTAACCCAGGCCATACCCCAGTACTTC; CDR3 protein: CASSLTQAIPQYF
V gene: TRBV5-1; clone size: .; D gene: TRBD1; J gene: TRBJ1-2; CDR3 DNA: TGCGCCAGCAGCCCTCCGACAGGGGAGGATGGCTACACCTTC; CDR3 protein: CASSPPTGEDGYTF
V gene: TRBV5-1; clone size: .; D gene: TRBD2; J gene: TRBJ2-7; CDR3 DNA: TGCGCCAGCAGTCGGAGCGGGGCAAATTACGAGCAGTACTTC; CDR3 protein: CASSRSGANYEQYF
V gene: TRBV7-1; clone size: .; D gene: .; J gene: TRBJ2-1; CDR3 DNA: TGTGCCAGCAGCGAAAACATTTCCGATGAGCAGTTCTTC; CDR3 protein: CASSENISDEQFF
V gene: TRBV14; clone size: .; D gene: TRBD1; J gene: TRBJ2-2; CDR3 DNA: TGTGCCAGCAGCCCAACCCGGACAGGGGGAGGCACCGGGGAGCTGTTTTTT; CDR3 protein: CASSPTRTGGGTGELFF
V gene: TRBV6-8; clone size: .; D gene: .; J gene: TRBJ1-1; CDR3 DNA: TGTGCCAGCAGCGCGGCCCCTGGGAACACTGAAGCTTTCTTT; CDR3 protein: CASSAAPGNTEAFF
V gene: TRBV11-3; clone size: medium-sized; D gene: .; J gene: TRBJ2-5; CDR3 DNA: TGTGCCAGCAGCTCCAGTAGCGGAACAGAGACCCAGTACTTC; CDR3 protein: CASSSSSGTETQYF
V gene: TRBV7-5; clone size: few; D gene: .; J gene: TRBJ1-5; CDR3 DNA: TGTGCCAGCAGCCAGGGGACAAGGCCGAATCAGCCCCAGCATTTT; CDR3 protein: CASSQGTRPNQPQHF
V gene: TRBV11-3; clone size: few; D gene: TRBD2; J gene: TRBJ2-5; CDR3 DNA: TGTGCCAGCAGCTTCCTCGGGACTATCCAAGAGACCCAGTACTTC; CDR3 protein: CASSFLGTIQETQYF
V gene: TRBV19; clone size: .; D gene: .; J gene: TRBJ2-1; CDR3 DNA: TGTGCCAGTAGTATAGAACAGGGGGGGGTTCAGGTTGAGCAGTTCTTC; CDR3 protein: CASSIEQGGVQVEQFF
V gene: TRBV4-1; clone size: .; D gene: .; J gene: TRBJ1-3; CDR3 DNA: TGCGCCAGCAGCCAAGATCGAGGACGGGCCTCTGGAAACACCATATATTTT; CDR3 protein: CASSQDRGRASGNTIYF
V gene: TRBV11-3; clone size: .; D gene: .; J gene: TRBJ1-2; CDR3 DNA: TGTGCCAGCAGCTTGCCGACGCCTCACTATGGCTACACCTTC; CDR3 protein: CASSLPTPHYGYTF
V gene: TRBV29-1; clone size: .; D gene: .; J gene: TRBJ1-2; CDR3 DNA: TGCAGCGTTCAGACAGGTTCCAACTATGGCTACACCTTC; CDR3 protein: CSVQTGSNYGYTF
V gene: TRBV28; clone size: few; D gene: .; J gene: TRBJ1-4; CDR3 DNA: TGTGCCAGCAGTTTGGAATCAAGAGCACTGTTTTTT; CDR3 protein: CASSLESRALFF
V gene: TRBV6-8; clone size: .; D gene: .; J gene: TRBJ1-1; CDR3 DNA: TGTGCCAGCAGTGATGTCTTGAGGACTGAAGCTTTCTTT; CDR3 protein: CASSDVLRTEAFF
V gene: TRBV18; clone size: few; D gene: TRBD2; J gene: TRBJ2-3; CDR3 DNA: TGTGCCAGCTCACCACCATCCCCCCAGGGACTAGCTAGAGATACGCAGTATTTT; CDR3 protein: CASSPPSPQGLARDTQYF
V gene: TRBV19; clone size: few; D gene: TRBD2; J gene: TRBJ2-2; CDR3 DNA: TGTGCCAGTAGTATGGGGACTAGCGGGATCCACGGGGAGCTGTTTTTT; CDR3 protein: CASSMGTSGIHGELFF
V gene: TRBV19; clone size: .; D gene: .; J gene: TRBJ2-3; CDR3 DNA: TGTGCCAGTACCCCCCCGGCCGGTGGAGTCACAGATACGCAGTATTTT; CDR3 protein: CASTPPAGGVTDTQYF
V gene: TRBV11-3; clone size: .; D gene: .; J gene: TRBJ2-2; CDR3 DNA: TGTGCCAGCAGCTTGAATCCCCCGACCGGGGAGCTGTTTTTT; CDR3 protein: CASSLNPPTGELFF
V gene: TRBV30; clone size: few; D gene: .; J gene: TRBJ1-1; CDR3 DNA: TGTGCCTGGAGTGTAACCGGGCCAATCATGAACACTGAAGCTTTCTTT; CDR3 protein: CAWSVTGPIMNTEAFF
V gene: TRBV19; clone size: .; D gene: TRBD2; J gene: TRBJ2-4; CDR3 DNA: TGTGCCAGTAGCGGGGGGGTTGCCAAAAACATTCAGTACTTC; CDR3 protein: CASSGGVAKNIQYF
V gene: TRBV30; clone size: .; D gene: .; J gene: TRBJ1-6; CDR3 DNA: TGTGCCTGGGAACCGGGACGTATTAATTCACCCCTCCACTTT; CDR3 protein: CAWEPGRINSPLHF